A selection of T cell receptor beta chains follows, all from one sample in a study of beta chain features in type 1 diabetes. This table comes from immunoSEQ multiplex PCR, and its TCRdb copy is limited to in-frame clones, with some not included. Among about 660,000 clones, about 14% were seen once, and the ten largest hold roughly 0.04%. The sample was naive CD4+ T cells from blood. These receptors all come from a man aged 18 to 30 with type 1 diabetes. CDR3s include the opening cysteine and the closing phenylalanine or tryptophan. The order of the fields is J gene, V gene, CDR3 protein.

TRBJ1-5	TRBV19	CASSRTFGTRGNQPQHF
TRBJ2-7	TRBV15	CATSRNMDREQYF
TRBJ1-1	TRBV6-1	CASSVFTTIGVNTEAFF
TRBJ1-1	TRBV5-4	CASSWDRGTEAFF
TRBJ2-7	TRBV7-2	CASSLEGGSWYEQYF
TRBJ2-1	TRBV20-1	CSARRGDEQFF
TRBJ1-1	TRBV30	CAWSVQGWNTEAFF
TRBJ1-1	TRBV5-1	CASSQDRQSLTTEAFF
TRBJ2-3	TRBV4-3	CASSQEGPDTQYF
TRBJ1-2	TRBV7-9	CASSLQGDYGYTF
TRBJ2-1	TRBV10-3	CAILPGQGYEQFF
TRBJ1-2	TRBV6-5	CASTAGTELGGYTF
TRBJ1-2	TRBV18	CASSPPDGGYTF
TRBJ2-1	TRBV5-8	CASSAGTGGRYNEQFF
TRBJ1-2	TRBV20-1	CSATDWDGYTF
TRBJ2-5	TRBV10-3	CATAQGEGGQYF
TRBJ2-7	TRBV5-1	CASSLAGGTGVYEQYF
TRBJ2-3	TRBV5-6	CASSLLGSTTDTQYF
TRBJ1-5	TRBV7-2	CASSLAGVSNQPQHF
TRBJ2-5	TRBV7-9	CASGGQGRIYQETQYF
TRBJ2-1	TRBV7-9	CASSFTGTSGRNHYNEQFF
TRBJ2-5	TRBV2	CASTRGGHETQYF
TRBJ1-1	TRBV28	CASSFWGQAFF
TRBJ2-7	TRBV30	CAWSAPGQGLRGQYF
TRBJ2-1	TRBV29-1	CSVGTNEQFF
TRBJ1-1	TRBV4-1	CASSRTGTGTEAFF
TRBJ1-5	TRBV5-6	CASSPDRGNQPQHF
TRBJ2-5	TRBV5-1	CASSSTGVDGETQYF